Each of the 10 T cell receptor beta chains below was sequenced from the same sample in a study of human T cells and chemical hapten exposure. Specified time point: pre-sensitization, week 0. The treatment here: therapeutic diphenylcyclopropenone sensitization with weekly scalp DPC. TCRdb itself ran the RACE reads through MiXCR, one entry per CDR3 protein. The profile shows approximately 320,000 distinct CDR3 sequences, 4.5% to 5.5% of them singletons. Sequences were derived from whole blood, sampled in connection with sensitization to the hapten diphenylcyclopropenone (DPC). Source of these receptors: a woman aged 18-35 years with alopecia areata. Some clones in this sample may be carry-over from other donors' samples.

The V call is TRBV7-2, the J call TRBJ2-3; D uncertain. V lost 5 bases and J lost 0, with 12 bases in between. The length of the CDR3 is 15 residues. The germline V gene has CDR1 SGHTA and CDR2 FQGNSA. In DNA form, the CDR3 reads TGTGCCAGCAGCGTGAATCATGGCAGCACAGATACGCAGTATTTT. This translates into CASSVNHGSTDTQYF.

The CDR3: CAIRKNTEAFF. As DNA, the CDR3 is TGTGCCATCAGAAAAAACACTGAAGCTTTCTTT. The J gene is TRBJ1-1, the V gene TRBV10-3, with D unclear. Trimming removed 6 bases from V and 2 bases from J, with 4 bases in between. The CDR3 consists of 11 residues. Per the germline V gene, CDR1 is ENHRY and CDR2 is SYGVKD.

This clonotype was counted many times. This sequence joins TRBV10-3 and TRBJ2-3, with D possibly matching TRBD1 (6 bases). This CDR3 region has 17 residues. Between the trimmed V and J ends, which lost 4 bases and 0 bases, there was a span of 17 bases. CDR1 and CDR2 (germline): ENHRY, SYGVKD. CDR3 sequence reads: CAISVGTPSKSTDTQYF. CDR3 DNA sequence: TGTGCCATCAGTGTCGGGACACCCAGTAAAAGCACAGATACGCAGTATTTT.

This clonotype occurred many times. The rearrangement links TRBV24-1 to TRBJ2-1; tentatively, D is TRBD2 (6 bases). This CDR3 comprises 18 residues. Germline V CDR1 and CDR2: KGHDR, SFDVKD. The V end lost 1 base, the J end lost 3 bases, and 18 bases lay between the germline ends. CDR3 region: CATSDFAVGSGLYNEQFF. In DNA, the CDR3 is TGTGCCACCAGTGATTTTGCGGTGGGAAGCGGGCTCTACAATGAGCAGTTCTTC.

This clonotype appeared many times. V is TRBV7-9 and J is TRBJ2-3, with a possible D match to TRBD2 (6 bases). CDR3 length: 15 residues. V shed 1 base and J shed 4 bases, with 12 bases lying between them. CDR1 is SEHNR, CDR2 FQNEAQ, per germline (reference sequence). The CDR3 region has the DNA TGTGCCAGCAGCTTAGGGGAACTAGCAGCAGATACGCAGTATTTT. Its translation is CASSLGELAADTQYF.

In this sample, this clonotype turned up many times. V is TRBV7-8 and J is TRBJ2-4, with D unclear. This CDR3 is built from 14 residues. V gave up 5 bases and J gave up 0 bases, with 8 bases separating them. Germline assignment: CDR1 SGHVS and CDR2 FQNEAQ. This chain's CDR3 is CASSNGLAKNIQYF. CDR3 sequence (DNA): TGTGCCAGCAGCAATGGTCTAGCCAAAAACATTCAGTACTTC.

This clonotype was seen more than once but under ten times. The CDR3 nucleotides are TGTGCCACCAGCAGAGAGGGGGCAGCGGCAGGCTATGGCTACACCTTC. Encoded protein: CATSREGAAAGYGYTF. The genes are TRBV15 and TRBJ1-2; the D gene is possibly TRBD1 (6 bases). The germline CDR1 and CDR2 sequences are LNHNV and YYDKDF (reference sequence). Trimming took 0 bases from V and 4 from J, leaving 15 bases between them. The CDR3 runs 16 residues.

This clonotype was counted ten times or more. The chain uses TRBV5-4 and TRBJ2-2; tentatively, D is TRBD2 (5 bases). V was trimmed by 5 bases and J by 6 bases, leaving 14 bases between them. This CDR3 is 14 amino acids long. CDR1 is SGHNT and CDR2 is YYREEE in the germline V gene (reference sequence). CDR3 region: CASSTTTRAGELFF. DNA for the CDR3: TGTGCCAGCAGTACGACTACTAGAGCCGGGGAGCTGTTTTTT.

This clonotype was seen a handful of times. This rearrangement joins TRBV4-1 to TRBJ2-1; 12 bases are shared with TRBD2. Germline V CDR1 and CDR2: MGHRA, YSYEKL. This CDR3 has 17 amino acids. V lost 2 bases to trimming and J lost 7 bases; unmatched junction nucleotides: 9. CDR3 DNA: TGCGCCAGCAGCCAACCCCTAGCGGGGGGGCCTAGGAATGAGCAGTTCTTC. Protein sequence: CASSQPLAGGPRNEQFF.

The sample holds a few counts of this clonotype. The CDR3 nucleotides read TGCAGTGCTAGAGATGGGGGACAACCTCTGGAGACCCAGTACTTC. It translates to CSARDGGQPLETQYF. This chain connects TRBV20-1 to TRBJ2-5; tentatively, D is TRBD1 (6 bases). Germline CDR1 reads DFQATT; CDR2 reads SNEGSKA (reference sequence). V gave up 0 bases and J gave up 5 bases, with 16 bases separating them. There are 15 residues in the CDR3.